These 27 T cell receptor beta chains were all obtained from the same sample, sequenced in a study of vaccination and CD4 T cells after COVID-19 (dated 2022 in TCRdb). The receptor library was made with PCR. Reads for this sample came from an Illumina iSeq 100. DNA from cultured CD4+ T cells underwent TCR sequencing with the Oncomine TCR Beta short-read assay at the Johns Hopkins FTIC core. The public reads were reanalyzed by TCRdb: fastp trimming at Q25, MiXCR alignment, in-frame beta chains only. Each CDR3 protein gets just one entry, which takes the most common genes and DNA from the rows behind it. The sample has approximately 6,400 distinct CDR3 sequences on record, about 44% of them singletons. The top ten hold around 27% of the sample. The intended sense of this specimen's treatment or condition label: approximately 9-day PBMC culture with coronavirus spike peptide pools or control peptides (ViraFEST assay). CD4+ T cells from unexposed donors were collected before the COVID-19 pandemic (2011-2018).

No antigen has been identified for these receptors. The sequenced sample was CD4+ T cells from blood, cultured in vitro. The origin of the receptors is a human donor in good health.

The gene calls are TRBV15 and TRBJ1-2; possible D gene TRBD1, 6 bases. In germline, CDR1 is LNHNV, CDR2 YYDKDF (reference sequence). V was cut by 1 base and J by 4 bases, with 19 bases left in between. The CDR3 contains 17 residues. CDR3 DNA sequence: TGTGCCACCAGCAGAGCGGACACAGGGAGGGTTGGCTATGGCTACACCTTC. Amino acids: CATSRADTGRVGYGYTF.

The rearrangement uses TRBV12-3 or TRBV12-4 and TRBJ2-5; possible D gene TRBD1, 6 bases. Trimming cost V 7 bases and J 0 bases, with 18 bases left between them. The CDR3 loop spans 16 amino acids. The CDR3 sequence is CASTLRGHTYQETQYF. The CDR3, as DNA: TGTGCCAGCACTCTCCGGGGACACACGTACCAAGAGACCCAGTACTTC.

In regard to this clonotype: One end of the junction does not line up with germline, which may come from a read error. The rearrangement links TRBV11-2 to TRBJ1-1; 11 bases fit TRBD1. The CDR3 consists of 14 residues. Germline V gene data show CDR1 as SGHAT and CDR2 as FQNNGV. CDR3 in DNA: TGTGCCAGCAGCGTCGGGACAGGGGGTGCTGAAACTTTCTTT. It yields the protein CASSVGTGGAETFF.

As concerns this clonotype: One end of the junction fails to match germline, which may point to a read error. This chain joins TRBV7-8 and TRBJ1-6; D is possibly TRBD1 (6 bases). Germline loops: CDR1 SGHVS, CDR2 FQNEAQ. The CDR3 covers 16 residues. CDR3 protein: CTSSLVIGTSSGTLHF. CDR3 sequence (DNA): TGTACCAGCAGCTTAGTCATCGGGACATCGTCCGGGACCCTCCACTTT.

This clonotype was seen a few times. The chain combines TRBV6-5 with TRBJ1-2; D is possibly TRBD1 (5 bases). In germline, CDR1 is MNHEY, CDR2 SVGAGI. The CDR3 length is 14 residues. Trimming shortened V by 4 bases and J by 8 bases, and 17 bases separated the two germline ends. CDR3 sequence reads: CASSSPWTGEGYTF. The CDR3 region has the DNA TGTGCCAGCAGTTCTCCCTGGACGGGGGAAGGCTACACCTTC.

The CDR3 region is CAISASGREETQYF. CDR3 nucleotides: TGTGCCATCAGTGCTAGCGGGAGGGAAGAGACCCAGTACTTC. This chain uses TRBV10-3 with TRBJ2-5, with 12 positions matching TRBD2. After removal of 4 bases from V and 3 bases from J, the junction contained 0 bases not matched to a gene. CDR1 ENHRY and CDR2 SYGVKD come from the germline V gene. The CDR3 runs 14 residues.

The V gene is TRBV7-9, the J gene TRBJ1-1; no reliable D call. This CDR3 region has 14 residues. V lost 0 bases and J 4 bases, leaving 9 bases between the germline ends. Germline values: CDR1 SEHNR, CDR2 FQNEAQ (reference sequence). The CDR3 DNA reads TGTGCCAGCAGCTTAGCGGCTTGGGGCACTGAAGCTTTCTTT. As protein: CASSLAAWGTEAFF. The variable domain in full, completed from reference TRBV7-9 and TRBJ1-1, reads DTGVSQNPRHKITKRGQNVTFRCDPISEHNRLYWYRQTLGQGPEFLTYFQNEAQLEKSRLLSDRFSAERPKGSFSTLEIQRTEQGDSAMYLCASSLAAWGTEAFFGQGTRLTVV.

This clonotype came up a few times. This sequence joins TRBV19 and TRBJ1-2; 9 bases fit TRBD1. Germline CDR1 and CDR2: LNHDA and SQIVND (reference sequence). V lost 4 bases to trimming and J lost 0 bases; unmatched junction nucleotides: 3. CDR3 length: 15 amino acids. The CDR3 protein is CASSRTGGANYGYTF. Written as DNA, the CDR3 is TGTGCCAGTAGTAGAACAGGGGGCGCTAACTATGGCTACACCTTC.

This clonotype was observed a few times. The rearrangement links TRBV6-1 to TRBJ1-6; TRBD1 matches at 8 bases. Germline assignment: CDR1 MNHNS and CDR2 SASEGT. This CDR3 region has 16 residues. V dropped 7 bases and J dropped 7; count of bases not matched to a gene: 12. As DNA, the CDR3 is TGTGCCAGCAAATACGATTGGCAGGGGGCGAATTCACCCCTCCACTTT. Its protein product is CASKYDWQGANSPLHF.

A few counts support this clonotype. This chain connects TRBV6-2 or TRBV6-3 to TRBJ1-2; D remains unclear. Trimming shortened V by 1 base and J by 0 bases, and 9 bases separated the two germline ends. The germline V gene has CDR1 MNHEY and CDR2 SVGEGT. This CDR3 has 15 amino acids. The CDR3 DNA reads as TGTGCCAGCAGTTACTTACGGACGGCTAACTATGGCTACACCTTC. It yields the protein CASSYLRTANYGYTF.

The CDR3 protein is CASSLIGGIQETQYF. The CDR3 nucleotides read TGTGCCAGCAGCTTAATCGGGGGGATTCAAGAGACCCAGTACTTC. V usage is TRBV11-3 and J usage is TRBJ2-5, with 7 bases identical to TRBD2. The CDR3 sequence is 15 residues long. V trimming: 2 bases; J trimming: 2 bases; junction bases outside the gene matches: 5. The germline CDR1 and CDR2 sequences are SGHNT and YENEEA.

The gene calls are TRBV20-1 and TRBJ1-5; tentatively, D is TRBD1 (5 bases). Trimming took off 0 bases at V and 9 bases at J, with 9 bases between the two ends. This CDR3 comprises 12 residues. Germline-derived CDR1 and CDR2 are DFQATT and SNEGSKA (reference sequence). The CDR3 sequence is CSARDTGGPQHF. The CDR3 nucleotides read TGCAGTGCTAGAGATACGGGGGGGCCCCAGCATTTT.

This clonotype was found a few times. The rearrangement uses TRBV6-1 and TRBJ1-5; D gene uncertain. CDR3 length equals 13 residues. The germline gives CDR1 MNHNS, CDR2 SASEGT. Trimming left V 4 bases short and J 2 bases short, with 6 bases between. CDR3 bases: TGTGCCAGCAGTGTGTCTGGCAATCAGCCCCAGCATTTT. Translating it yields CASSVSGNQPQHF.

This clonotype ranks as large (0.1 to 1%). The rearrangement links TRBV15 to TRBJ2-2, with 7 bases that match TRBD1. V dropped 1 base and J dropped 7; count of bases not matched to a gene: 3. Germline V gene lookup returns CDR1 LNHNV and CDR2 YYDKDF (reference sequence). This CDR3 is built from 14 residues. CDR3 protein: CATSRGTGDGELFF. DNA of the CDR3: TGTGCCACCAGCAGAGGCACAGGGGACGGGGAGCTGTTTTTT.

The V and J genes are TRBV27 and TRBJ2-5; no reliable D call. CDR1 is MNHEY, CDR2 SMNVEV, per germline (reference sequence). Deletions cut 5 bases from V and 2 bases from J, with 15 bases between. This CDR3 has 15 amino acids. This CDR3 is CASSPSPPQQETQYF. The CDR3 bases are TGTGCCAGCAGTCCCAGCCCCCCCCAGCAAGAGACCCAGTACTTC.

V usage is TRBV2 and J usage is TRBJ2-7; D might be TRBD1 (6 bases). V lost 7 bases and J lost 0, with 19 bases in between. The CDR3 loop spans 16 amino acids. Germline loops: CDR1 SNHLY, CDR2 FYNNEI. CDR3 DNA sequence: TGTGCCAGCAATCTACCCCGGGACACCCGCTCCTACGAGCAGTACTTC. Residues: CASNLPRDTRSYEQYF.

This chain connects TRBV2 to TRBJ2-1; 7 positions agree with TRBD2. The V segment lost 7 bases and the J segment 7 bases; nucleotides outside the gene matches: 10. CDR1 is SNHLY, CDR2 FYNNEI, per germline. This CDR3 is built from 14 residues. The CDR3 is CASMGGIGGNEQFF. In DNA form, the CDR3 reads TGTGCCAGCATGGGGGGGATTGGTGGGAATGAGCAGTTCTTC.

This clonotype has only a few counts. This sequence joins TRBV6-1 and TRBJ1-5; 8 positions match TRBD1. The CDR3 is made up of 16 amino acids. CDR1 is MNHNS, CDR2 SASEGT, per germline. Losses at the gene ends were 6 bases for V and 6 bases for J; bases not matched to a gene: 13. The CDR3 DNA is TGTGCCAGCAGCACAAGACACACAGGGGGTAGTCAGCCCCAGCATTTT. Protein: CASSTRHTGGSQPQHF.

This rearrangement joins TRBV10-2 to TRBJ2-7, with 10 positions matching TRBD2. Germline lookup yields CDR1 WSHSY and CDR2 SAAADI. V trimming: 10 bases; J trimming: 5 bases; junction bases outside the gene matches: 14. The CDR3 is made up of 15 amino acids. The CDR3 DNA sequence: TGCGCCACCGGGGAATTAGCGGGAGGAATGGACGAGCAGTACTTC. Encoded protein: CATGELAGGMDEQYF.

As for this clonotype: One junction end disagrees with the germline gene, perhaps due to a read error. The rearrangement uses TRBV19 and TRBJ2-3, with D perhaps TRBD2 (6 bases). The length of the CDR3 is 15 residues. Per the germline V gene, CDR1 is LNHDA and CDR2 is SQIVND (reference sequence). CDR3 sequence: CASSPLLASTDAQYF. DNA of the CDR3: TGTGCCAGTAGTCCCCTCCTAGCGAGCACAGATGCGCAGTATTTT.

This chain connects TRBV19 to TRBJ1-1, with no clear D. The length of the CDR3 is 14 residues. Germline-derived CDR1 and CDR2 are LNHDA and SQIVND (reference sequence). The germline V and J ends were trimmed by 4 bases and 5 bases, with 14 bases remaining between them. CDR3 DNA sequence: TGTGCCAGTAGTAATGAGATGGGAGGTACTGAAGCTTTCTTT. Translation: CASSNEMGGTEAFF.

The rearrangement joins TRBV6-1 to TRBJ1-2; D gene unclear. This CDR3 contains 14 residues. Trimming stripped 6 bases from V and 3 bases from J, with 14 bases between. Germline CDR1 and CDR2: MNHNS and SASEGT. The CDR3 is CASSSRVGDYGYTF. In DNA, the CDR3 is TGTGCCAGCAGCTCCCGGGTGGGAGACTATGGCTACACCTTC.

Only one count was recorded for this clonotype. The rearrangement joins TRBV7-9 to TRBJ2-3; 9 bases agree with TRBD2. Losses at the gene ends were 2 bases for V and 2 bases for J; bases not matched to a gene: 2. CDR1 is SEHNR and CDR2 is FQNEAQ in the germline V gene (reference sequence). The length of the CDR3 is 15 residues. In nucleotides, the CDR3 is TGTGCCAGCAGCTTACTAGCGGGGATCACAGATACGCAGTATTTT. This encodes CASSLLAGITDTQYF. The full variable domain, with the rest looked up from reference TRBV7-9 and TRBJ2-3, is DTGVSQNPRHKITKRGQNVTFRCDPISEHNRLYWYRQTLGQGPEFLTYFQNEAQLEKSRLLSDRFSAERPKGSFSTLEIQRTEQGDSAMYLCASSLLAGITDTQYFGPGTRLTVL.

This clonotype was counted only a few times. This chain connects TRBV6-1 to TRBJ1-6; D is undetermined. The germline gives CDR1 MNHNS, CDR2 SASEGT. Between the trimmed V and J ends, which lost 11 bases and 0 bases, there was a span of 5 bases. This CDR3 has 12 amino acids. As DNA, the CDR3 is TGTGCCTCCGGCTCCTATAATTCACCCCTCCACTTT. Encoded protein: CASGSYNSPLHF.

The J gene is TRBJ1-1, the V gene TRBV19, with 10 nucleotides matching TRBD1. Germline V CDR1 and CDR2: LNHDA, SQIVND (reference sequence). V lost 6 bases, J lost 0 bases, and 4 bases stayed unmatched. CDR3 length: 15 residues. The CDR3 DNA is TGTGCCAGTAGCCGGGACAGGGGTTTGAACACTGAAGCTTTCTTT. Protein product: CASSRDRGLNTEAFF.

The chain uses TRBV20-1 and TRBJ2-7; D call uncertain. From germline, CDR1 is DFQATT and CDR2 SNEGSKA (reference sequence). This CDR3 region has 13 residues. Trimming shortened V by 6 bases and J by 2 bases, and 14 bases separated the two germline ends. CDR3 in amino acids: CSAIGFGAYEQYF. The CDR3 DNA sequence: TGCAGTGCCATCGGGTTTGGAGCCTACGAGCAGTACTTC.

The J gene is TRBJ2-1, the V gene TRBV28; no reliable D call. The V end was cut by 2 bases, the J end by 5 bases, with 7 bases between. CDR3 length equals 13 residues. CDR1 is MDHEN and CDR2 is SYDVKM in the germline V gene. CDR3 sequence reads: CASSLGPDNEQFF. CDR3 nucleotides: TGTGCCAGCAGTTTAGGGCCAGACAATGAGCAGTTCTTC.